The 13 T cell receptor beta chains below were found in one sample sequenced in a study of early T cells in non-severe SARS-CoV-2 infection. TCRdb re-called the 5' RACE reads through MiXCR, storing one row per CDR3 protein. The sample gives tens of thousands of distinct CDR3 sequences, about 9% of which show up once; 5.5% to 7% is in the top ten. Sequences were obtained from whole blood. These receptors were collected from an adult who was a healthcare worker with PCR-confirmed SARS-CoV-2 infection or an uninfected control (not recorded which).

This clonotype was picked up a small number of times. The chain recombines TRBV5-5 with TRBJ1-5; possible D gene TRBD1, 6 bases. The V gene's germline CDR1 is SGHKS and CDR2 YYEKEE (reference sequence). Trimming stripped 3 bases from V and 5 bases from J, with 12 bases between. The CDR3 loop spans 14 amino acids. The CDR3 nucleotides read TGTGCCAGCAGCTCACAGGGCGTGGATCAGCCCCAGCATTTT. This codes for CASSSQGVDQPQHF.

This clonotype appeared many times. The V call is TRBV28, the J call TRBJ1-2; a possible D gene is TRBD1 (6 bases). CDR1 is MDHEN and CDR2 is SYDVKM in the germline V gene. V lost 6 bases and J lost 4, with 18 bases in between. The CDR3 covers 15 residues. The CDR3 DNA reads as TGTGCCAGCAGGCTGTATAACAGGGAAGTCTATGGCTACACCTTC. Translation: CASRLYNREVYGYTF.

This clonotype occurred many times. This chain connects TRBV20-1 to TRBJ2-7; either TRBD1 or TRBD2 may supply D (5 bases each). Germline V gives CDR1 DFQATT, CDR2 SNEGSKA (reference sequence). The CDR3 contains 14 residues. The V end lost 3 bases, the J end lost 5 bases, and 17 bases lay between the germline ends. The CDR3, as DNA: TGCAGTGCTAGGAGCCCTTATGGGGGAGACGAGCAGTACTTC. Translating it yields CSARSPYGGDEQYF.

This chain connects TRBV7-9 to TRBJ2-7, with TRBD2 matching 10 bases. CDR3 length: 12 amino acids. The germline CDR1 and CDR2 sequences are SEHNR and FQNEAQ (reference sequence). V dropped 2 bases and J dropped 12; count of bases not matched to a gene: 4. Here the CDR3 DNA reads TGTGCCAGCAGCTTACTAGCGGGAGAACCGTACTTC. This gives the protein CASSLLAGEPYF. The complete variable domain, with remaining parts taken from reference TRBV7-9 and TRBJ2-7, reads DTGVSQNPRHKITKRGQNVTFRCDPISEHNRLYWYRQTLGQGPEFLTYFQNEAQLEKSRLLSDRFSAERPKGSFSTLEIQRTEQGDSAMYLCASSLLAGEPYFGPGTRLTVT.

In this sample, this clonotype turned up a few times. The chain carries TRBV7-2 and TRBJ1-2; D is unclear. The CDR3 contains 12 residues. The V gene lost 7 bases and the J gene lost 12 bases, with 18 bases spanning the gap. CDR1 is SGHTA, CDR2 FQGNSA, per germline. The CDR3 here is CASTRSEFEDTF. The CDR3 DNA sequence: TGTGCCAGCACCAGATCTGAATTCGAGGACACCTTC.

This clonotype was counted only a few times. This chain joins TRBV6-2 or TRBV6-3 and TRBJ2-7; 13 bases are shared with TRBD2. Trimming cost V 6 bases and J 1 base; bases outside gene matches: 6. Germline assignment: CDR1 MNHEY and CDR2 SVGEGT. This CDR3 contains 16 residues. CDR3 bases: TGTGCCAGCAGGACGGGGACTAGCGGGAATTCCTACGAGCAGTACTTC. This translates into CASRTGTSGNSYEQYF.

This chain links TRBV18 with TRBJ1-1, with D possibly matching TRBD1 (6 bases). Trimming cost V 2 bases and J 1 base, with 11 bases left between them. In germline, CDR1 is KGHSH, CDR2 LQKENI. The CDR3 runs to 15 residues. The DNA of the CDR3 is TGTGCCAGCTCACCAGGGGGCGCGGGGAACACTGAAGCTTTCTTT. Amino acids: CASSPGGAGNTEAFF.

The sample holds many counts of this clonotype. V and J are TRBV7-3 and TRBJ2-1; D perhaps matches TRBD2 (6 bases). V was shortened by 1 base and J by 10 bases, with 14 bases between the two germline ends. The CDR3 totals 14 residues. Germline V CDR1 and CDR2: SGHTA, FQGTGA. Here the CDR3 reads CASSLMIGGFEQFF. The CDR3 nucleotides are TGTGCCAGCAGCTTAATGATTGGGGGGTTCGAGCAGTTCTTC.

There are many counts of this clonotype. This chain joins TRBV7-2 and TRBJ2-7; tentatively, D is TRBD2 (6 bases). The germline CDR1 and CDR2 sequences are SGHTA and FQGNSA. The CDR3 is made up of 15 amino acids. Trimming left V 0 bases short and J 9 bases short, with 18 bases between. The CDR3 loop reads CASSLATFPGEGQYF. Here the CDR3 DNA reads TGTGCCAGCAGCTTAGCTACTTTCCCGGGAGAGGGGCAGTACTTC.

This clonotype came up a few times. Here the CDR3 reads CATSRSGTGYIGELFF. DNA of the CDR3: TGTGCCACCAGCAGATCCGGCACAGGGTACATCGGGGAGCTGTTTTTT. This chain joins TRBV15 and TRBJ2-2; D is possibly TRBD1 (6 bases). The CDR3 contains 16 residues. The V and J ends lost 2 bases and 7 bases respectively, with 17 bases between them. Germline V gene lookup returns CDR1 LNHNV and CDR2 YYDKDF (reference sequence).

This clonotype was detected only a few times. The V call is TRBV7-2, the J call TRBJ2-1, with 9 bases aligning to TRBD2. Germline V CDR1 and CDR2: SGHTA, FQGNSA. This CDR3 has 15 amino acids. The V and J ends lost 5 bases and 2 bases, in that order; junction bases with no gene match: 4. Written as DNA, the CDR3 is TGTGCCAGCAGCCCCGGACTAGCGCCCTACAATGAGCAGTTCTTC. Protein product: CASSPGLAPYNEQFF. Combining the CDR3 with reference TRBV7-2 and TRBJ2-1 gives the whole variable domain GAGVSQSPSNKVTEKGKDVELRCDPISGHTALYWYRQSLGQGLEFLIYFQGNSAPDKSGLPSDRFSAERTGGSVSTLTIQRTQQEDSAVYLCASSPGLAPYNEQFFGPGTRLTVL.

The chain couples TRBV6-1 to TRBJ1-1, with D tentatively TRBD1 (5 bases). The V end was cut by 2 bases, the J end by 7 bases, with 8 bases between. The length of the CDR3 is 12 residues. Germline values: CDR1 MNHNS, CDR2 SASEGT. CDR3 sequence (DNA): TGTGCCAGCAGTGAACGGGGGGGTGAAGCTTTCTTT. Amino acid sequence: CASSERGGEAFF.

This clonotype was counted a few times. The chain recombines TRBV7-2 with TRBJ2-7; the match to TRBD2 covers 8 bases. Trimming at V came to 1 base and at J to 1 base, leaving 3 bases not matched to a gene. The CDR3 is 15 residues long. Germline CDR1 reads SGHTA; CDR2 reads FQGNSA. The CDR3 here is CASSLVAGMSYEQYF. CDR3 bases: TGTGCCAGCAGCTTAGTAGCGGGGATGTCCTACGAGCAGTACTTC.